What follows is one T cell receptor beta chain and its context. The data stem from a study of blood T cell repertoires in COVID-19. Study-level background: Spain, Italy and the United States supplied samples that represented acute and convalescent COVID-19.

Only in-frame clones appear in the TCRdb table, and some are missing; sequencing was by immunoSEQ multiplex PCR. The repertoire holds 200,000 or so clones, with roughly 80% as singletons. Trimming took 2 bases from V and 0 from J, leaving 14 bases between them. The CDR3 runs 16 residues. Germline lookup yields CDR1 SGHAT and CDR2 FQNNGV. The chain uses TRBV11-2 and TRBJ2-7, with a weak D call TRBD2 (6 bases). Specimen: peripheral blood. The TCR was taken from an elderly woman with acute or convalescent COVID-19. The CDR3 DNA reads TGTGCCAGCAGCTTAACGGGTGGGAGGTTCTCCTACGAGCAGTACTTC. This encodes CASSLTGGRFSYEQYF.